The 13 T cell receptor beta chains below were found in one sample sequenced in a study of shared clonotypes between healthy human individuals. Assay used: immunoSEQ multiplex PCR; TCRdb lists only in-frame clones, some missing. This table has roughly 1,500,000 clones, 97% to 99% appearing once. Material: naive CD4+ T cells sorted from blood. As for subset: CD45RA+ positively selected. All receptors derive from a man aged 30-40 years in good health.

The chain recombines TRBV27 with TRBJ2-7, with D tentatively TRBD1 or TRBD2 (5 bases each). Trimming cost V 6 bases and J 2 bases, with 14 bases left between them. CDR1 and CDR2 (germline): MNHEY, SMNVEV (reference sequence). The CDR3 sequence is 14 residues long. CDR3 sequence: CASRLGTATYEQYF. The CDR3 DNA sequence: TGTGCCAGCAGGCTCGGGACGGCGACCTACGAGCAGTACTTC.

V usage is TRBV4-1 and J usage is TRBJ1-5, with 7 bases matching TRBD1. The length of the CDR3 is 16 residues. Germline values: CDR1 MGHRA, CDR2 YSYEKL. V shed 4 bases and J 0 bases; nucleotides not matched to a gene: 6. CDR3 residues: CASSPADRNSNQPQHF. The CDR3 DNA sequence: TGCGCCAGCAGCCCCGCGGACAGGAATAGCAATCAGCCCCAGCATTTT.

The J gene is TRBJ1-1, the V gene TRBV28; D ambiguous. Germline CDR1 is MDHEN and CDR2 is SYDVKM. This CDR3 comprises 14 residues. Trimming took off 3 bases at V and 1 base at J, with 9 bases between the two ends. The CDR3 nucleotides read TGTGCCAGCAGTTTTTTCAGTGGGAACACTGAAGCTTTCTTT. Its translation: CASSFFSGNTEAFF.

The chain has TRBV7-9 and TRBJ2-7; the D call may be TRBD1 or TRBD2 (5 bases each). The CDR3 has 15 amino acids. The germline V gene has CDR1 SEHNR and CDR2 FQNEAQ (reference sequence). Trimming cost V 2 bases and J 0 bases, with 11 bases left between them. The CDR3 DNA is TGTGCCAGCAGCTTATCGGGGACCTTCTCCTACGAGCAGTACTTC. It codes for CASSLSGTFSYEQYF.

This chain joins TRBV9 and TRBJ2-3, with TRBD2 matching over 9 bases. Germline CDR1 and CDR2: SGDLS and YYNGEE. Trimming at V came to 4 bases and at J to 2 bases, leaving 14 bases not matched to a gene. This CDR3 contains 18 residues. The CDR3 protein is CASSTRPSGGLATDTQYF. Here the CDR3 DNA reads TGTGCCAGCAGCACGAGACCTAGTGGGGGACTAGCCACAGATACGCAGTATTTT.

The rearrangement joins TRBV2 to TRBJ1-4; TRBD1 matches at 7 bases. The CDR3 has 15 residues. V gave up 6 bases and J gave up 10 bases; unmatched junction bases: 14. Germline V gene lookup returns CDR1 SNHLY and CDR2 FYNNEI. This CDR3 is CASSSGRDSHGKLFF. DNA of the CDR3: TGTGCCAGCAGCTCGGGGAGGGACAGTCATGGAAAACTGTTTTTT.

This CDR3 is CASSEGRASALEETQYF. The CDR3 DNA sequence: TGTGCCAGCAGTGAAGGCCGGGCTAGCGCTTTGGAAGAGACCCAGTACTTC. The chain employs TRBV25-1 and TRBJ2-5; a weak D match, TRBD2 (6 bases). The CDR3 extends over 17 amino acids. V lost 2 bases and J lost 3, with 19 bases in between. CDR1 is MGHDK, CDR2 SYGVNS, per germline.

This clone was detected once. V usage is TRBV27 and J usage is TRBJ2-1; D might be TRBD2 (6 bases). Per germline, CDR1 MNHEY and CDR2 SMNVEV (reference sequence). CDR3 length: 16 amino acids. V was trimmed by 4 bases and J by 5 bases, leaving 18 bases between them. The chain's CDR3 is CASSSPPSAVNNEQFF. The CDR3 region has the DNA TGTGCCAGCAGTTCCCCCCCTAGCGCAGTTAACAATGAGCAGTTCTTC.

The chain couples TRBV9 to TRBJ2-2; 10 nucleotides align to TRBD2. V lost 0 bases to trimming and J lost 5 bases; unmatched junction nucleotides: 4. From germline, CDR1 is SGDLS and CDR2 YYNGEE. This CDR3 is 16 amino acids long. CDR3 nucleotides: TGTGCCAGCAGCGTAGCGGCTAGCGGGAGTACCGGGGAGCTGTTTTTT. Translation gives CASSVAASGSTGELFF.

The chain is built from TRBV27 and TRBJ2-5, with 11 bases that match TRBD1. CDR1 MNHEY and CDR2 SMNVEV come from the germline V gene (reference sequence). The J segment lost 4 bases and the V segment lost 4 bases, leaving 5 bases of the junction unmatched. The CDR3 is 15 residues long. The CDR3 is CASSSDRGRRETQYF. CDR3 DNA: TGTGCCAGCAGTTCGGACAGGGGGCGCCGAGAGACCCAGTACTTC.

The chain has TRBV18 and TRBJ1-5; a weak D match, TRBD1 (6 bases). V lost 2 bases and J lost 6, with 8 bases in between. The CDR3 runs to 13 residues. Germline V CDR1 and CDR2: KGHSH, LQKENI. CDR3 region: CASSPSQGQPQHF. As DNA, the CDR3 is TGTGCCAGCTCACCATCACAGGGTCAGCCCCAGCATTTT.

This chain's CDR3 is CATKVEKGTRSDTQYF. CDR3 DNA sequence: TGTGCCACCAAGGTTGAGAAGGGGACTAGGTCAGATACGCAGTATTTT. The chain recombines TRBV13 with TRBJ2-3, with TRBD2 identical over 8 bases. Germline assignment: CDR1 PRHDT and CDR2 FYEKMQ (reference sequence). The V gene end was trimmed by 10 bases and the J gene end by 4 bases; junction bases not matched to a gene: 16. This CDR3 contains 16 residues.

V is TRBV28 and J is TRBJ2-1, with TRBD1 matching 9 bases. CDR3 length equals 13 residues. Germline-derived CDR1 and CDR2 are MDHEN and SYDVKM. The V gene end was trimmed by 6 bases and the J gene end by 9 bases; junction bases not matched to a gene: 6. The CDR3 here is CASRNTGGGEQFF. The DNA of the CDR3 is TGTGCCAGCAGAAACACAGGGGGCGGTGAGCAGTTCTTC.